The TCR beta chain described here comes from a study of T-cell reconstitution after alpha-beta-depleted transplantation in children. Germline CDR1 and CDR2: DFQATT and SNEGSKA (reference sequence). The CDR3 is 17 residues long. The J segment lost 0 bases and the V segment lost 6 bases, leaving 10 bases of the junction unmatched. This clonotype showed up many times. Unique molecular identifiers were incorporated when the TCRbeta library was constructed. MiXCR, applied by TCRdb to the PCR reads, yields one record per CDR3 protein. The table shows a few hundred thousand distinct CDR3 sequences, with approximately 9.5% occurring only once.

This clonotype originated in a human donor who donated a stem cell graft to a child with acute lymphoblastic leukemia. V and J are TRBV20-1 and TRBJ2-3; 12 bases line up with TRBD2. Source: PBMCs from the stem cell graft donor, taken from the stem cell graft. The DNA of the CDR3 is TGCAGTGCGATACTAGCGGGGGGCTCTACTAGCACAGATACGCAGTATTTT. Protein sequence: CSAILAGGSTSTDTQYF.